Below, 16 T cell receptor beta chains from the same sample are listed, as sequenced in a study of cytomegalovirus exposure and HLA in healthy donors. The PCR had 60 Vbeta and 13 Jbeta primers. Only in-frame clones appear in the TCRdb table, and some are missing; sequencing was by immunoSEQ multiplex PCR. Among more than 150,000 clones listed, approximately 78% were seen once. What was sequenced was PBMCs. These receptors all stem from a young woman in good health and CMV-seronegative.

This chain connects TRBV5-1 to TRBJ2-2; D is perhaps TRBD2 (5 bases). The germline CDR1 and CDR2 sequences are SGHRS and YFSETQ. V lost 0 bases, J lost 3 bases, and 9 bases lay in between. The CDR3 covers 15 residues. This CDR3 reads CASSLGGRDTGELFF. CDR3 bases: TGCGCCAGCAGCTTGGGCGGGCGAGACACCGGGGAGCTGTTTTTT.

This rearrangement joins TRBV6-1 to TRBJ1-2, with D perhaps TRBD1 (5 bases). This CDR3 is 13 amino acids long. Germline V gene lookup returns CDR1 MNHNS and CDR2 SASEGT. The V end lost 4 bases, the J end lost 5 bases, and 11 bases lay between the germline ends. The CDR3 DNA sequence: TGTGCCAGCAGTGGAGACGGGGGTTATGGCTACACCTTC. Residues: CASSGDGGYGYTF.

This clone occurred a few times. This chain connects TRBV2 to TRBJ1-1; 7 bases match TRBD1. V dropped 6 bases and J dropped 7; count of bases not matched to a gene: 11. This CDR3 contains 14 residues. The germline CDR1 and CDR2 sequences are SNHLY and FYNNEI. In DNA form, the CDR3 reads TGTGCCAGCAGCGCCTCGGGACAGATGATTGAAGCTTTCTTT. Encoded protein: CASSASGQMIEAFF.

The CDR3 sequence is CASSPPGQGDYTF. CDR3 coding DNA: TGTGCCAGCTCACCACCGGGACAGGGAGACTACACCTTC. The chain links TRBV18 to TRBJ1-2, with 9 positions matching TRBD1. The V gene end was trimmed by 0 bases and the J gene end by 10 bases; junction bases not matched to a gene: 3. CDR1 is KGHSH and CDR2 is LQKENI in the germline V gene. The CDR3 consists of 13 residues.

V is TRBV5-4 and J is TRBJ1-1; possible D gene TRBD1, 5 bases. Per the germline V gene, CDR1 is SGHNT and CDR2 is YYREEE (reference sequence). The CDR3 totals 16 residues. Trimming took 6 bases from V and 4 from J, leaving 22 bases between them. CDR3 residues: CASISSPQVTATEAFF. CDR3 nucleotide sequence: TGTGCCAGCATCAGCTCGCCACAGGTAACGGCCACTGAAGCTTTCTTT.

This clone was seen a handful of times. The chain is built from TRBV5-1 and TRBJ1-1; D call uncertain. The germline V gene encodes CDR1 SGHRS and CDR2 YFSETQ. Trimming stripped 1 base from V and 1 base from J, with 5 bases between. This CDR3 comprises 13 residues. The CDR3 DNA is TGCGCCAGCAGCTTGTCAAAGAACACTGAAGCTTTCTTT. Translation: CASSLSKNTEAFF.

The chain links TRBV19 to TRBJ1-4, with a tentative D call TRBD1 (5 bases). The CDR3 covers 20 residues. Germline V gene data show CDR1 as LNHDA and CDR2 as SQIVND (reference sequence). Trimming left V 6 bases short and J 4 bases short, with 30 bases between. The CDR3 is CASSPRPGTFRLKDNEKLFF. The DNA of the CDR3 is TGTGCCAGTAGCCCCAGACCCGGGACTTTCCGGCTGAAGGATAATGAAAAACTGTTTTTT.

V usage is TRBV27 and J usage is TRBJ2-2; D uncertain. The V and J ends lost 5 bases and 3 bases respectively, with 10 bases between them. Germline CDR1 MNHEY, CDR2 SMNVEV (reference sequence). This CDR3 is built from 14 residues. CDR3 sequence (DNA): TGTGCCAGCAGTCCCCCCCGGTACACCGGGGAGCTGTTTTTT. Its protein is CASSPPRYTGELFF.

The rearrangement links TRBV19 to TRBJ2-7; D uncertain. V lost 2 bases and J 4 bases, leaving 9 bases between the germline ends. This CDR3 has 13 residues. The germline V gene has CDR1 LNHDA and CDR2 SQIVND (reference sequence). CDR3 sequence (DNA): TGTGCCAGTAGTATAAAAGAGACATACGAGCAGTACTTC. Amino acid sequence: CASSIKETYEQYF.

The J gene is TRBJ2-4, the V gene TRBV10-3, with 7 bases aligning to TRBD2. V trimming: 11 bases; J trimming: 6 bases; junction bases outside the gene matches: 7. This CDR3 contains 12 residues. Germline V gives CDR1 ENHRY, CDR2 SYGVKD. The CDR3 sequence: CALRTSANIQYF. The CDR3 DNA reads TGTGCCTTAAGGACTAGTGCAAACATTCAGTACTTC.

This chain's CDR3 is CASSQVGGASNEQYF. The CDR3 DNA follows: TGTGCCAGCAGCCAAGTAGGGGGCGCGTCTAACGAGCAGTACTTC. The chain links TRBV14 to TRBJ2-7, with 7 bases fitting TRBD1. Germline CDR1 is SGHDN and CDR2 is FVKESK. This CDR3 contains 15 residues. After removal of 1 base from V and 5 bases from J, the junction contained 8 bases not matched to a gene.

The chain combines TRBV6-5 with TRBJ2-1; a possible D gene is TRBD2 (6 bases). Germline V lookup: CDR1 MNHEY, CDR2 SVGAGI. V lost 0 bases, J lost 2 bases, and 11 bases lay in between. The CDR3 is 16 amino acids. This chain's CDR3 is CASSYSDVAAYNEQFF. DNA of the CDR3: TGTGCCAGCAGTTACTCTGATGTAGCGGCCTACAATGAGCAGTTCTTC.

The chain recombines TRBV6-1 with TRBJ2-7; 13 positions agree with TRBD2. The junction had 4 bases not matched to a gene; V was cut back by 5 bases and J by 3 bases. The CDR3 totals 15 residues. The germline CDR1 and CDR2 sequences are MNHNS and SASEGT. The CDR3 DNA follows: TGTGCCAGCAGTCCCCGGACTAGCGGGGGCTACGAGCAGTACTTC. Translation gives CASSPRTSGGYEQYF.

The chain joins TRBV5-1 to TRBJ2-2; D might be TRBD2 (5 bases). This CDR3 spans 15 amino acids. The V end lost 3 bases, the J end lost 2 bases, and 11 bases lay between the germline ends. Germline lookup yields CDR1 SGHRS and CDR2 YFSETQ. CDR3 nucleotides: TGCGCCAGCAGCTCGGGTGGACTTAACACCGGGGAGCTGTTTTTT. Translation gives CASSSGGLNTGELFF.

This chain links TRBV25-1 with TRBJ1-2; D is unresolved. Trimming shortened V by 8 bases and J by 2 bases, and 18 bases separated the two germline ends. The CDR3 spans 15 residues. Per germline, CDR1 MGHDK and CDR2 SYGVNS. The CDR3 DNA is TGTGCCAGCTGCACAGACGGAAGAAGAAACTATGGCTACACCTTC. Amino acids: CASCTDGRRNYGYTF.

The rearrangement uses TRBV18 and TRBJ1-2; the D gene is possibly TRBD1 (6 bases). CDR1 and CDR2 from the germline V gene are KGHSH and LQKENI. V lost 5 bases, J lost 0 bases, and 10 bases lay in between. CDR3 length equals 14 residues. DNA for the CDR3: TGTGCCAGCTCAACTGGACAGTCTAACTATGGCTACACCTTC. Translating it yields CASSTGQSNYGYTF.